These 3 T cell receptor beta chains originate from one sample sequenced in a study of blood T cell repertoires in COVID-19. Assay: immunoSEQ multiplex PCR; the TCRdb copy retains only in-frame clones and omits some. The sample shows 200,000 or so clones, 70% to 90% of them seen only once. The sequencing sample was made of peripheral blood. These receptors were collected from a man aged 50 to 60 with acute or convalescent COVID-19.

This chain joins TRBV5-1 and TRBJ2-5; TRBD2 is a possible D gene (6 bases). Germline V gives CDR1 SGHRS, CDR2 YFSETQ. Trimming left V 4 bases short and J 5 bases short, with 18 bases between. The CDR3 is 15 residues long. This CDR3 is CASSPSGLPWETQYF. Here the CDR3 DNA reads TGCGCCAGCAGCCCTTCGGGACTTCCCTGGGAGACCCAGTACTTC.

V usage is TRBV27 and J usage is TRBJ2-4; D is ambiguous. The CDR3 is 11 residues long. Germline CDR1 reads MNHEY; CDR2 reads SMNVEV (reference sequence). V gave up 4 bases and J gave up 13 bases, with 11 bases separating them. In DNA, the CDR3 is TGTGCCAGCAGTTCCCCTCACGGGCAGTACTTC. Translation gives CASSSPHGQYF.

CDR3 bases: TGTGCCAGCAGTGGTAGCGGGGGCCTGGAAGAGACCCAGTACTTC. Amino acid sequence: CASSGSGGLEETQYF. The V gene is TRBV25-1, the J gene TRBJ2-5, with 9 bases that match TRBD2. The junction had 6 bases not matched to a gene; V was cut back by 4 bases and J by 3 bases. The germline V gene has CDR1 MGHDK and CDR2 SYGVNS. CDR3 length equals 15 residues.